This entry describes one TCR beta chain. The method was immunoSEQ multiplex PCR; TCRdb's version includes in-frame clones alone and lacks a portion of them. The data show 200,000 or so clones, 75% to 90% seen once. CDR3 length equals 13 residues. Germline loops: CDR1 SGHDT, CDR2 YYEEEE. V was pared by 4 bases and J by 4 bases, with 12 bases between. The entry originates in a study of T cell responses to AZD1222 COVID-19 vaccine. The clonotype was recovered from an adult in good health. The chain carries TRBV5-6 and TRBJ2-7, with TRBD1 as a possible D gene (6 bases). Specimen: peripheral blood, collected on day 0 of MenACWY control vaccination. Here the CDR3 reads CASSLRDKYEQYF. DNA for the CDR3: TGTGCCAGCAGCCTAAGGGACAAGTACGAGCAGTACTTC.